This entry lists 25 T cell receptor beta chains sequenced from one sample in a study of cytomegalovirus exposure and HLA in healthy donors. Clones were read by immunoSEQ multiplex PCR, and TCRdb kept only the in-frame ones, dropping some. The sample has fewer than 250,000 clones; over 75% are singletons. Sequencing was carried out using PBMCs. These receptors were obtained from a woman younger than 30 in good health and CMV-seropositive.

The chain couples TRBV7-8 to TRBJ2-5; the match to TRBD2 covers 14 bases. J was trimmed by 0 bases and V by 10 bases; bases with no gene match: 4. Germline V gene lookup returns CDR1 SGHVS and CDR2 FQNEAQ. This CDR3 region has 15 residues. The CDR3 bases are TGTGCCACCGGGACTAGCGGGAGTAACCAAGAGACCCAGTACTTC. Translating it yields CATGTSGSNQETQYF.

The chain carries TRBV19 and TRBJ2-2, with D tentatively TRBD1 (5 bases). Germline CDR1 LNHDA, CDR2 SQIVND (reference sequence). There are 13 residues in the CDR3. The V gene lost 7 bases and the J gene lost 7 bases, with 13 bases spanning the gap. The DNA of the CDR3 is TGTGCCAGTATAGGTTCCCAGGGCGGGGAGCTGTTTTTT. The encoded protein is CASIGSQGGELFF.

The chain links TRBV9 to TRBJ2-3; D gene uncertain. The CDR3 is made up of 13 amino acids. Germline V lookup: CDR1 SGDLS, CDR2 YYNGEE. The V end was cut by 3 bases, the J end by 4 bases, with 9 bases between. CDR3: CASSGPYPDTQYF. CDR3 in DNA: TGTGCCAGCAGCGGGCCTTACCCAGATACGCAGTATTTT.

This clone has only a few counts. This chain joins TRBV10-3 and TRBJ1-2; 8 bases agree with TRBD1. Germline CDR1 is ENHRY and CDR2 is SYGVKD. V lost 6 bases and J lost 3; bases outside the gene matches: 3. This CDR3 has 13 amino acids. The CDR3 here is CAISLDRDYGYTF. CDR3 DNA sequence: TGTGCCATCAGCTTGGACAGGGACTATGGCTACACCTTC.

The chain is built from TRBV28 and TRBJ1-5, with 10 bases that match TRBD1. Germline V gene data show CDR1 as MDHEN and CDR2 as SYDVKM. The CDR3 extends over 14 amino acids. Unmatched junction bases numbered 5, after V lost 8 bases and J lost 4 bases. CDR3 nucleotides: TGTGCCAGCTCGGACAGGGGGGGGAATCAGCCCCAGCATTTT. Its translation is CASSDRGGNQPQHF.

This clone showed up just a few times. V gene TRBV5-1 combines with J gene TRBJ2-7, with D tentatively TRBD2 (6 bases). Germline assignment: CDR1 SGHRS and CDR2 YFSETQ. This CDR3 contains 14 residues. Between the trimmed V and J ends, which lost 4 bases and 3 bases, there was a span of 14 bases. CDR3: CASSVDYYNYEQYF. CDR3 in DNA: TGCGCCAGCAGCGTGGACTACTATAACTACGAGCAGTACTTC.

The chain recombines TRBV19 with TRBJ1-2; D is undetermined. Trimming removed 7 bases at V and 0 bases at J, with 18 bases between. In germline, CDR1 is LNHDA, CDR2 SQIVND (reference sequence). The CDR3 consists of 16 residues. The CDR3 region has the DNA TGTGCCAGTACCACCCGCCCAGGCAAAGCTAACTATGGCTACACCTTC. Protein product: CASTTRPGKANYGYTF.

J is TRBJ2-7 and V is TRBV6-1; the D gene is possibly TRBD1 (6 bases). The germline CDR1 and CDR2 sequences are MNHNS and SASEGT. The CDR3 has 14 residues. Trimming removed 2 bases at V and 3 bases at J, with 11 bases between. The CDR3 reads CASSELGGNYEQYF. In nucleotides, the CDR3 is TGTGCCAGCAGTGAATTAGGGGGAAACTACGAGCAGTACTTC.

This rearrangement joins TRBV27 to TRBJ2-1, with D unclear. The CDR3 sequence is 15 residues long. The V gene's germline CDR1 is MNHEY and CDR2 SMNVEV (reference sequence). The V end lost 8 bases, the J end lost 7 bases, and 21 bases lay between the germline ends. The CDR3, as DNA: TGTGCCAGCGGGCCAAGACCCGTAGATCGGAATGAGCAGTTCTTC. This encodes CASGPRPVDRNEQFF.

The chain recombines TRBV19 with TRBJ2-1; 7 nucleotides match TRBD1. This CDR3 is built from 16 residues. Germline trimming cut 4 bases from V and 2 bases from J; bases unmatched to any gene: 8. CDR1 is LNHDA and CDR2 is SQIVND in the germline V gene (reference sequence). CDR3 DNA: TGTGCCAGTAGTAATCCGGACAGGTTAGCCTACAATGAGCAGTTCTTC. Translating it yields CASSNPDRLAYNEQFF. The variable domain in full, completed from reference TRBV19 and TRBJ2-1, reads DGGITQSPKYLFRKEGQNVTLSCEQNLNHDAMYWYRQDPGQGLRLIYYSQIVNDFQKGDIAEGYSVSREKKESFPLTVTSAQKNPTAFYLCASSNPDRLAYNEQFFGPGTRLTVL.

The sample holds one count of this clone. This chain joins TRBV6-5 and TRBJ1-1; D remains unclear. This CDR3 comprises 15 residues. V gave up 5 bases and J gave up 4 bases, with 17 bases separating them. Germline-derived CDR1 and CDR2 are MNHEY and SVGAGI. CDR3 bases: TGTGCCAGCAGTCGCACGCGGAGGGTGGGCACTGAAGCTTTCTTT. Translated: CASSRTRRVGTEAFF.

J is TRBJ2-3 and V is TRBV27; 11 nucleotides align to TRBD2. With V trimmed by 6 bases and J by 2 bases, 10 bases remained unmatched. CDR3 length: 17 residues. The germline gives CDR1 MNHEY, CDR2 SMNVEV (reference sequence). The CDR3 reads CASSPILAGVPTDTQYF. CDR3 DNA sequence: TGTGCCAGCAGCCCAATACTAGCGGGAGTTCCCACAGATACGCAGTATTTT.

The chain couples TRBV27 to TRBJ2-1; 9 bases line up with TRBD2. The germline gives CDR1 MNHEY, CDR2 SMNVEV (reference sequence). Losses at the gene ends were 7 bases for V and 4 bases for J; bases not matched to a gene: 8. The CDR3 runs 15 residues. The CDR3 coding sequence is TGTGCCAGCAACCAAGCGGGAGGCCAATACAATGAGCAGTTCTTC. Protein product: CASNQAGGQYNEQFF.

The V call is TRBV14, the J call TRBJ2-1; the match to TRBD2 covers 7 bases. V gave up 0 bases and J gave up 16 bases; unmatched junction bases: 42. This CDR3 comprises 24 residues. The germline V gene has CDR1 SGHDN and CDR2 FVKESK. CDR3 loop: CASSQEGRVSGANLENRGDGRLFF. DNA of the CDR3: TGTGCCAGCAGCCAAGAAGGTAGGGTAAGCGGGGCCAACTTAGAGAACCGTGGAGACGGCAGGTTATTCTTC.

This clone has a handful of counts. The V gene is TRBV29-1, the J gene TRBJ2-5; 8 bases agree with TRBD2. In germline, CDR1 is SQVTM, CDR2 ANQGSEA. J gave up 3 bases and V 5 bases, and 11 bases lay outside the gene matches. This CDR3 spans 15 amino acids. The CDR3 nucleotides are TGCAGCGTTCCGTCCCGGGGGGGGAGAGAAGAGACCCAGTACTTC. As protein: CSVPSRGGREETQYF.

V is TRBV7-3 and J is TRBJ2-1, with 9 bases lining up with TRBD1. The germline V gene encodes CDR1 SGHTA and CDR2 FQGTGA. The CDR3 is 18 amino acids. V lost 2 bases, J lost 1 base, and 9 bases stayed unmatched. The CDR3 DNA sequence: TGTGCCAGCAGCTTATATAAAGGGACAGGGATATCCTACAATGAGCAGTTCTTC. Protein: CASSLYKGTGISYNEQFF.

The V call is TRBV30, the J call TRBJ1-5; no clear D gene. The CDR3 sequence is 13 residues long. V was shortened by 5 bases and J by 3 bases, with 11 bases between the two germline ends. Looked up from germline, CDR1 is GTSNPN and CDR2 is SVGIG (reference sequence). Written as DNA, the CDR3 is TGTGCCTGGGGCGGAACACCCAATCAGCCCCAGCATTTT. Its translation is CAWGGTPNQPQHF.

The rearrangement joins TRBV6-1 to TRBJ2-7; TRBD1 is a possible D gene (6 bases). This CDR3 has 14 amino acids. Germline V gives CDR1 MNHNS, CDR2 SASEGT. V lost 7 bases and J 0 bases, leaving 13 bases between the germline ends. CDR3 bases: TGTGCCAGCAAGAGGGACACCAGCTCCTACGAGCAGTACTTC. Translated: CASKRDTSSYEQYF.

This chain links TRBV28 with TRBJ1-1; 7 positions match TRBD1. There are 14 residues in the CDR3. Losses at the gene ends were 5 bases for V and 0 bases for J; bases not matched to a gene: 3. CDR1 MDHEN and CDR2 SYDVKM come from the germline V gene. The CDR3: CASSPTGMNTEAFF. CDR3 nucleotide sequence: TGTGCCAGCAGTCCGACAGGGATGAACACTGAAGCTTTCTTT.

This chain connects TRBV9 to TRBJ2-1, with D possibly matching TRBD2 (6 bases). Germline V gene sequence: CDR1 SGDLS, CDR2 YYNGEE. CDR3 length: 16 residues. V was trimmed by 0 bases and J by 4 bases, leaving 14 bases between them. The CDR3 coding sequence is TGTGCCAGCAGCGTAGGGAATGGCGGGGCTTACAATGAGCAGTTCTTC. This sequence encodes CASSVGNGGAYNEQFF.

V is TRBV6-5 and J is TRBJ1-3; no firm D call. The CDR3 totals 14 residues. The ends were cut back, 5 bases at V and 5 bases at J, with 13 bases in the middle. Germline-derived CDR1 and CDR2 are MNHEY and SVGAGI. Here the CDR3 reads CASSLAKQRNTIYF. DNA for the CDR3: TGTGCCAGCAGTCTTGCCAAACAGCGAAACACCATATATTTT.

The V gene is TRBV18, the J gene TRBJ1-1; D might be TRBD1 (5 bases). CDR3 length: 15 residues. Germline-derived CDR1 and CDR2 are KGHSH and LQKENI. V was cut by 0 bases and J by 2 bases, with 10 bases left in between. CDR3: CASSPPTGDNTEAFF. In DNA form, the CDR3 reads TGTGCCAGCTCACCACCGACGGGGGACAACACTGAAGCTTTCTTT.

The chain is built from TRBV5-8 and TRBJ2-7; D perhaps matches TRBD2 (5 bases). In germline, CDR1 is SGHTS, CDR2 YDEGEE. The CDR3 has 14 amino acids. V was trimmed by 1 base and J by 4 bases, leaving 12 bases between them. The CDR3 DNA sequence: TGTGCCAGCAGCTTGCTTAGCCCGGGGTACGAGCAGTACTTC. Protein sequence: CASSLLSPGYEQYF.

The rearrangement uses TRBV18 and TRBJ2-4, with 9 positions matching TRBD1. Unmatched junction bases numbered 5, after V lost 2 bases and J lost 9 bases. CDR1 is KGHSH and CDR2 is LQKENI in the germline V gene. The CDR3 has 14 residues. CDR3 coding DNA: TGTGCCAGCTCACCAGGACAGGGGTCGGGCATTCAGTACTTC. This encodes CASSPGQGSGIQYF.

The V call is TRBV6-1, the J call TRBJ1-4, with no clear D. Germline CDR1 and CDR2: MNHNS and SASEGT. Trimming took 8 bases from V and 4 from J, leaving 5 bases between them. The CDR3 has 11 residues. The CDR3, as DNA: TGTGCCAGCTACAATAATGAAAAACTGTTTTTT. This codes for CASYNNEKLFF.